This TCR beta chain was captured by sequencing in a study of regulatory T cells in long-lasting Graves disease. Findings and caveats of the study: Compared with new cases, persistent Graves' patients showed reduced TCR diversity.

Time point given: newly diagnosed GD, antithyroid drugs for less than 3 months. PBMC-derived RNA was used for the TCR library. In regard to this clonotype: Its target is not known. A much larger clone differs from this one at a single base, so this may be a read error.

Libraries of TCR beta came from iRepertoire HTBI primers plus Arm-PCR of CDR3 regions. TCRdb used MiXCR to reprocess the multiplex PCR reads, holding one entry per CDR3 protein. This sample has 680,000 or so distinct CDR3 sequences, with 16% found just once. CDR1 is SGHVS and CDR2 is FQNEAQ in the germline V gene. The CDR3 contains 16 residues. V gave up 6 bases and J gave up 0 bases, with 15 bases separating them. Separately, the same data were catalogued under a study of T cells in Graves' hyperthyroidism and ophthalmopathy. That paper adds: Ophthalmopathy prediction by the model preceded onset by a median about 6 months.

The source of this sequence is a woman aged 25 to 45 with Graves disease. The genes are TRBV7-8 and TRBJ2-4; D is perhaps TRBD2 (7 bases). Sequences were derived from peripheral blood mononuclear cells (PBMCs), sampled at new diagnosis, from a patient treated with antithyroid drugs. The CDR3 DNA reads as TGTGCCAGCAGTCGAGTGGGGGGGCCAGCCAAAAACATTCAGTACTTC. Encoded protein: CASSRVGGPAKNIQYF.